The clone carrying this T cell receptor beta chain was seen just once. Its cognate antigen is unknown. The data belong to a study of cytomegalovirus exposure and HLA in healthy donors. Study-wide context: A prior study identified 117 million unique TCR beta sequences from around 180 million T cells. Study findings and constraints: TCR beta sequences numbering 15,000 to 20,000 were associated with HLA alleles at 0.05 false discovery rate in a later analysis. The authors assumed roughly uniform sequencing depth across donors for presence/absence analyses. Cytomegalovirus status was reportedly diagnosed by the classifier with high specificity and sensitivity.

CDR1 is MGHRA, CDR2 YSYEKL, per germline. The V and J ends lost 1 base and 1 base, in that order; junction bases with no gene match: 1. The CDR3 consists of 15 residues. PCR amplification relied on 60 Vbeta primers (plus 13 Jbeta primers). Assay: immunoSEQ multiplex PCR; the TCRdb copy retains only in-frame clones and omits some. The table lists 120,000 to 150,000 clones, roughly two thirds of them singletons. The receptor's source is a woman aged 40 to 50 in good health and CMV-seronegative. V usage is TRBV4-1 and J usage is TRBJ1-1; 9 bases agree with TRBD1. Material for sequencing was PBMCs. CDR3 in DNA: TGCGCCAGCAGCCAAGGGGGACAGGGGAACACTGAAGCTTTCTTT. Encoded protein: CASSQGGQGNTEAFF.